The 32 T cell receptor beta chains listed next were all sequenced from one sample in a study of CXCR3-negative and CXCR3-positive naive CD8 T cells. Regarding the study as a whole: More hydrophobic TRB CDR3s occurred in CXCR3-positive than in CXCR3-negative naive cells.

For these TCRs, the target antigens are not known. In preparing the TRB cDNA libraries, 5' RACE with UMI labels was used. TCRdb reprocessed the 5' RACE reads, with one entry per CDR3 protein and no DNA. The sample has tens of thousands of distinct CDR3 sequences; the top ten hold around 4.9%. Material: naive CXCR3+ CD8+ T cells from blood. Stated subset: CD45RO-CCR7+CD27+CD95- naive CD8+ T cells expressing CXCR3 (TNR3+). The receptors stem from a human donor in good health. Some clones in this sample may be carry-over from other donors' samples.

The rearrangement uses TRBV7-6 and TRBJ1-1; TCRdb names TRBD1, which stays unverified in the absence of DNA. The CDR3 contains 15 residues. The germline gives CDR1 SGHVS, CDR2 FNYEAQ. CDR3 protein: CASSFRTGPHTEAFF.

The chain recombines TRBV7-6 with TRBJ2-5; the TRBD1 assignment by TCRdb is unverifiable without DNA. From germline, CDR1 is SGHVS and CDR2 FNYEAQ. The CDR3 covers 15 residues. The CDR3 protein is CASSDPRQGAKTQYF.

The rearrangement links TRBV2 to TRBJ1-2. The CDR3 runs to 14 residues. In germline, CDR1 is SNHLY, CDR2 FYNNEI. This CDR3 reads CASSEKVGRYGYTF.

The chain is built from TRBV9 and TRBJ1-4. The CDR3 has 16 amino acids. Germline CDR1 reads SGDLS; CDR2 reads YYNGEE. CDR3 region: CASSVSSRGGNEKLFF. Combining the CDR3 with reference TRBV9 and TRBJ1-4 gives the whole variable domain DSGVTQTPKHLITATGQRVTLRCSPRSGDLSVYWYQQSLDQGLQFLIQYYNGEERAKGNILERFSAQQFPDLHSELNLSSLELGDSALYFCASSVSSRGGNEKLFFGSGTQLSVL.

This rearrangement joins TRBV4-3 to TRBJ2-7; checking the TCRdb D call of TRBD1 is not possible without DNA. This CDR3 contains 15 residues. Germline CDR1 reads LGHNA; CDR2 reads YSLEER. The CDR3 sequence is CASSQAGTGVYEQYF.

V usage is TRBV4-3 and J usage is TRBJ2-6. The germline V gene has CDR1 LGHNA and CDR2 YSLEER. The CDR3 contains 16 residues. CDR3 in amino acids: CASSQDLGSGANVLTF.

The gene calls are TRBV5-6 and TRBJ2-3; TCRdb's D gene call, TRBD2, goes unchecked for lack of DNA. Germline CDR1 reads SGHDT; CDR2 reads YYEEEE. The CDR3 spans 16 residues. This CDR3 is CASSLLAGGLTDTQYF.

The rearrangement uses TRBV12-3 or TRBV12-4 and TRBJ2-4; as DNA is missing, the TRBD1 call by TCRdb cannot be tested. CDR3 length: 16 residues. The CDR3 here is CASSALTGGDTDIQYF.

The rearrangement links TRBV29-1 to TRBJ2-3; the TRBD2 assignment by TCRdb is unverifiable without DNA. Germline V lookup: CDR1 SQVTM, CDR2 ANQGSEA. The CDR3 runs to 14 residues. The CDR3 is CSVDVAGGPDTQYF.

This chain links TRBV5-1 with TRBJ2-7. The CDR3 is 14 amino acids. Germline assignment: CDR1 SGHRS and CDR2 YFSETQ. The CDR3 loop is CASSLEIGAYEQYF. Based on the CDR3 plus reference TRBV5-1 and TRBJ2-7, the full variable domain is KAGVTQTPRYLIKTRGQQVTLSCSPISGHRSVSWYQQTPGQGLQFLFEYFSETQRNKGNFPGRFSGRQFSNSRSEMNVSTLELGDSALYLCASSLEIGAYEQYFGPGTRLTVT.

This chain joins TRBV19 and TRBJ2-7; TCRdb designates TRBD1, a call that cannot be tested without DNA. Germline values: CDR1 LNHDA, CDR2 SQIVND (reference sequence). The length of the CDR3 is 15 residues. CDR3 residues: CASSVGTGKFDEQYF.

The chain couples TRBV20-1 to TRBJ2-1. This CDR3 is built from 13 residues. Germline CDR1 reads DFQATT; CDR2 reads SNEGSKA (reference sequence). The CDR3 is CSATTSSYNEQFF.

The CDR3 spells CASSEAGNTEAFF. The genes are TRBV6-5 and TRBJ1-1. Looked up from germline, CDR1 is MNHEY and CDR2 is SVGAGI. The CDR3 contains 13 residues.

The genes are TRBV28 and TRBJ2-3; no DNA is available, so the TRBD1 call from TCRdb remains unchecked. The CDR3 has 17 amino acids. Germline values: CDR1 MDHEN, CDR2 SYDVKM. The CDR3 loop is CASKLGGTARARDTQYF.

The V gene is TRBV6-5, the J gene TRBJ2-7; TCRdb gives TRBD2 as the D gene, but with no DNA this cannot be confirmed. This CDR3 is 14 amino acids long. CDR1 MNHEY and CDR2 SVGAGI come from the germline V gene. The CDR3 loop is CASSLAGHSYEQYF.

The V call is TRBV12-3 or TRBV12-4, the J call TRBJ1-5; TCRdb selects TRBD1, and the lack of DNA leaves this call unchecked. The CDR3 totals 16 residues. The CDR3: CASSFTGGENNQPQHF.

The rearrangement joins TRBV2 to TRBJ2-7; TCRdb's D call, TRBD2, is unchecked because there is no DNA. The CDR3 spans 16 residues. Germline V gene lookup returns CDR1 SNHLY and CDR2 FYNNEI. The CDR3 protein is CASTMESGRPTYEQYF.

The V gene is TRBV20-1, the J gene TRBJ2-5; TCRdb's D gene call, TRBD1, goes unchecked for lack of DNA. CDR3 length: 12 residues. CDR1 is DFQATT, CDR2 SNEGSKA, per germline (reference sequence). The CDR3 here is CSARPGLETQYF.

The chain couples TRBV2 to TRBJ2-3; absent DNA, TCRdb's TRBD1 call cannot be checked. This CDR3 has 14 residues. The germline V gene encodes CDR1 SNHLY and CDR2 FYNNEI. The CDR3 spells CASTSGGFTDTQYF.

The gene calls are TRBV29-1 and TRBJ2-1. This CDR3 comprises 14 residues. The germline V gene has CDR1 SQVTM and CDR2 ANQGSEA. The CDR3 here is CSVDYEAGWNEQFF.

The CDR3 region is CASSASLAGYNEQFF. V usage is TRBV7-7 and J usage is TRBJ2-1; TCRdb outputs TRBD2, but without DNA this stays unchecked. The CDR3 contains 15 residues. Germline V gene lookup returns CDR1 SSHAT and CDR2 FNYEAQ (reference sequence).

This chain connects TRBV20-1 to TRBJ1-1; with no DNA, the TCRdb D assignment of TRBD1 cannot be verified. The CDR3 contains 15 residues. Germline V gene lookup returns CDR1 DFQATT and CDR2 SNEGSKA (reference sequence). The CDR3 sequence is CSGGTGRLGNTEAFF.

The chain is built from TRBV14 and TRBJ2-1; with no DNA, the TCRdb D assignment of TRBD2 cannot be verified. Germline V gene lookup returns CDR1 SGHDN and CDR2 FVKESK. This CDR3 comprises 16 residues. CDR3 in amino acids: CASSQESSGAYNEQFF.

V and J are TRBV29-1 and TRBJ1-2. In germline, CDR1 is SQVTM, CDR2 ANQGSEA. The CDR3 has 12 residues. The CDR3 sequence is CSVEWLDYGYTF. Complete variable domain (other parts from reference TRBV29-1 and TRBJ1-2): SAVISQKPSRDICQRGTSLTIQCQVDSQVTMMFWYRQQPGQSLTLIATANQGSEATYESGFVIDKFPISRPNLTFSTLTVSNMSPEDSSIYLCSVEWLDYGYTFGSGTRLTVV.

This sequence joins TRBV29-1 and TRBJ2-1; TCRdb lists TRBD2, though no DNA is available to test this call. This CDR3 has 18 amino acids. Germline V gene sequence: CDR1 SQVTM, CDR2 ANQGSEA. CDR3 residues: CSVEVRLAGSYSYNEQFF.

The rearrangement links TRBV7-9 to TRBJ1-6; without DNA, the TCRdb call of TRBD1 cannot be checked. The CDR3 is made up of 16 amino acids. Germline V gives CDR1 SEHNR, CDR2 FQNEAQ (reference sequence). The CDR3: CASSPTGTGYNSPLHF.

CDR3 amino acids: CASSGGRQNTEAFF. The rearrangement uses TRBV10-2 and TRBJ1-1. CDR3 size: 14 residues. Per the germline V gene, CDR1 is WSHSY and CDR2 is SAAADI.

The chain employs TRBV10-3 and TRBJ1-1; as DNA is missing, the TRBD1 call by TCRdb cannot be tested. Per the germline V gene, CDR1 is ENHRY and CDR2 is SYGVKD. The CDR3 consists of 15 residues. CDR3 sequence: CAISEADRVNTEAFF.

CDR3 loop: CASSGDLRNEQFF. The rearrangement links TRBV28 to TRBJ2-1; the TCRdb call, TRBD1, lacks DNA for checking. This CDR3 comprises 13 residues. Per the germline V gene, CDR1 is MDHEN and CDR2 is SYDVKM.

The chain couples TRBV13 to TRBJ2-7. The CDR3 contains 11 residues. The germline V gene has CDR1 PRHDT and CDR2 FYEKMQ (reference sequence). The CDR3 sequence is CASSFSDEQYF.

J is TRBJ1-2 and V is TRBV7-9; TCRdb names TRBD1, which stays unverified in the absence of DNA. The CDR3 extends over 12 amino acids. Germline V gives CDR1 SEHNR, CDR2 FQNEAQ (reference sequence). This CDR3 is CASSSPRNGYTF.

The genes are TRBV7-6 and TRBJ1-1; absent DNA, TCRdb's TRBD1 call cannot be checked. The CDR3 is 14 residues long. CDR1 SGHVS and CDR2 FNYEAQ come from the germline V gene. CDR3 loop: CASSPSGHYDEAFF.